This T cell receptor beta chain was sequenced in a study of T cells in localized non-small cell lung cancer. The sampled adjacent lung lay at least 2 cm from the tumor margin and showed no atypia. By its share, this clone is medium-sized. The antigen remains unidentified. Germline V gene data show CDR1 as SGHNT and CDR2 as YENEEA. The CDR3 has 14 amino acids. V was clipped by 2 bases and J by 7 bases; unmatched bases: 3. Clones were sequenced by immunoSEQ multiplex PCR, and TCRdb holds only the in-frame ones, with some missing. This table has about 3,100 clones, approximately 23% appearing once. Study-level results: Turning up in adjacent lung were a median approximately 60 of the top 100 tumor clones. The highest T cell clonality was in uninvolved adjacent lung, above tumor.

The TCR originated in a man aged 40 to 69 with stage III squamous cell lung carcinoma. The sequences come from normal lung tissue next to the tumor, collected before any cancer treatment. This chain connects TRBV11-3 to TRBJ1-4; 8 bases align to TRBD1. DNA for the CDR3: TGTGCCAGCAGCTTACAGGGGGCAGCTGAAAAACTGTTTTTT. It specifies CASSLQGAAEKLFF.